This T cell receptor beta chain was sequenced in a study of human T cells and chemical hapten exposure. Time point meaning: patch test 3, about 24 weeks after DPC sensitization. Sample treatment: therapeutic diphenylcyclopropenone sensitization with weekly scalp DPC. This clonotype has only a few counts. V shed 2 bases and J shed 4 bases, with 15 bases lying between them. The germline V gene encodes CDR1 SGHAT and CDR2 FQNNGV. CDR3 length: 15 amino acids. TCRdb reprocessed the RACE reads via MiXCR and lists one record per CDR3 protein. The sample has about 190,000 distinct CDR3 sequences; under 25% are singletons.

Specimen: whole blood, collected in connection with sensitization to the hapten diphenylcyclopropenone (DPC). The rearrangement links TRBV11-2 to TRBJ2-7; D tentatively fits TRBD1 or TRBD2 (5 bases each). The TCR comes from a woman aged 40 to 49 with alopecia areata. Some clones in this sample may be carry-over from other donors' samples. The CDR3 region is CASSLLILGGYEQYF. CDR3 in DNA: TGTGCCAGCAGCTTATTAATACTTGGGGGTTACGAGCAGTACTTC.